This T cell receptor (beta chain) originates from a study of T cell repertoires in cytomegalovirus infection. The overall study: Well-studied HLA-B-restricted CMV epitopes were used in the study alongside recently identified HLA-C-restricted ones. A matching HLA type, together with CMV infection, was signaled by public TCR beta signatures.

One entry per CDR3 protein, called by TCRdb with MiXCR from the reads. The sample shows a few hundred thousand distinct CDR3 sequences, about a third of them seen only once. Study-wide findings and caveats: In two of eight donors, the top clonotype was HLA-C-restricted CMV-specific.

This clonotype was seen repeatedly, ten times or more. The antigen remains undetermined. The ends lost 3 bases at V and 7 bases at J; junction bases unmatched: 1. Looked up from germline, CDR1 is MDHEN and CDR2 is SYDVKM. This CDR3 has 13 amino acids. The V and J genes are TRBV28 and TRBJ2-1; TRBD2 aligns across 9 bases. This sequence originates from a human donor in good health (CMV status not recorded). Some clones in this sample may be carry-over from other donors' samples. The material sequenced was cultured PBMCs, taken from culture after CMV antigen stimulation. The CDR3 sequence: CASSFSGSNEQFF. The DNA of the CDR3 is TGTGCCAGCAGTTTTAGCGGGAGTAATGAGCAGTTCTTC.